A single sample is the source of the 5 T cell receptor delta chains below, sequenced in a study of gamma-delta T cells after stem cell transplantation. TCRdb re-called the RT-PCR reads with CATT. This table has about 1,500 delta-chain clones, under 2.5% appearing once. Material for sequencing was gamma-delta T cells. The receptor set was obtained from a human donor. It is not recorded whose cells these are; they may come from a transplant donor.

This clone has only a few counts. The translation of this DNA and the TCRdb protein of a much larger clone differ at residue 5, probably owing to a read error; the protein shown here is translated from the DNA. The chain recombines TRDV2 with TRDJ1; 10 bases align to TRDD3. The CDR3 is 17 residues long. Trimming took 3 bases from V and 0 from J; bases not matched to a gene: 9. The germline V gene encodes CDR1 GEAIGNYY and CDR2 EKD. CDR3: CACDAVMGDTYTDKLIF. CDR3 in DNA: TGTGCCTGTGACGCGGTGATGGGGGATACTTACACCGATAAACTCATCTTT.

This clone is medium-sized (0.01 to 0.1%) within its sample. The chain is built from TRAV29/DV5 and TRDJ1, with D unresolved. The CDR3 length is 14 residues. Germline lookup yields CDR1 NSMFDY and CDR2 ISSIKDK. V lost 0 bases and J 5 bases, leaving 14 bases between the germline ends. The CDR3 sequence is CAASGWEPRDKLIF. CDR3 DNA: TGTGCAGCAAGCGGGTGGGAACCTCGGGATAAACTCATCTTT. The full variable domain, completed using reference TRAV29/DV5 and TRDJ1, is DQQVKQNSPSLSVQEGRISILNCDYTNSMFDYFLWYKKYPAEGPTFLISISSIKDKNEDGRFTVFLNKSAKHLSLHIVPSQPGDSAVYFCAASGWEPRDKLIFGKGTRVTVEP.

This clone has a count of ten or more. This probably arose from a read error, given a far larger clone one base away. The sample has other DNA sequences that encode this CDR3 too. The rearrangement joins TRDV1 to TRDJ1, with TRDD3 matching 11 bases. This CDR3 is 23 amino acids long. Trimming at V came to 1 base and at J to 0 bases, leaving 22 bases not matched to a gene. The germline V gene has CDR1 TSWWSYY and CDR2 QGS. The CDR3 sequence: CALGEQFFLRLVGDTRDTDKLIF. For the CDR3, the DNA is TGTGCTCTTGGGGAACAATTCTTCCTACGTTTGGTGGGGGATACGAGGGACACCGATAAACTCATCTTT.

Worth noting for this clone: A far larger clone is a single base away, which makes a read error likely. The CDR3 loop is CAFYPGSPWDTRQVFF. In DNA form, the CDR3 reads TGTGCCTTCTATCCTGGCTCTCCCTGGGACACCCGACAGGTGTTTTTC. This chain joins TRDV3 and TRDJ3, with a possible D match to TRDD3 (5 bases). Per the germline V gene, CDR1 is TVYSNPD and CDR2 is GDNSRS (reference sequence). The length of the CDR3 is 16 residues.

This clone is labeled medium-sized. The rearrangement uses TRDV2 and TRDJ1; 9 bases align to TRDD3. The germline V gene encodes CDR1 GEAIGNYY and CDR2 EKD. The CDR3 sequence is 19 residues long. After removal of 0 bases from V and 0 bases from J, the junction contained 13 bases not matched to a gene. The CDR3 loop is CACDTVGPSGGLHTDKLIF. The CDR3 bases are TGTGCCTGTGACACCGTTGGGCCTTCTGGGGGATTGCACACCGATAAACTCATCTTT.